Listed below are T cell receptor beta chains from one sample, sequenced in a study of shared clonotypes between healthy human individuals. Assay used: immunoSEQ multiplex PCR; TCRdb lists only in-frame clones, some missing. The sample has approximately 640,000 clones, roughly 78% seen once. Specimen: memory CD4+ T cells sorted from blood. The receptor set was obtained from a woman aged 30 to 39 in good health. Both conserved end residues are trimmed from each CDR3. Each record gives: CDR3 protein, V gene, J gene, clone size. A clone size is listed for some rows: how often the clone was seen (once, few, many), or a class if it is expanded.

CDR3 protein: ASTTWRGNTGELF
V gene: TRBV28
J gene: TRBJ2-2
clone size: .

CDR3 protein: ASSLGSGVEAGF
V gene: TRBV5-1
J gene: TRBJ1-1
clone size: .

CDR3 protein: ASSPRGSGKNSDTQY
V gene: TRBV7-3
J gene: TRBJ2-3
clone size: .

CDR3 protein: ASSKTIRGWGPGANVLT
V gene: TRBV21-1
J gene: TRBJ2-6
clone size: .

CDR3 protein: ASKLAGGGYEQY
V gene: TRBV6-1
J gene: TRBJ2-7
clone size: .

CDR3 protein: ASSYRQGGYT
V gene: TRBV28
J gene: TRBJ1-2
clone size: few

CDR3 protein: SVAGPDYEQY
V gene: TRBV29-1
J gene: TRBJ2-7
clone size: .

CDR3 protein: ASSSSSGGTQY
V gene: TRBV6-6
J gene: TRBJ2-3
clone size: .

CDR3 protein: SVQITGVPTGELF
V gene: TRBV29-1
J gene: TRBJ2-2
clone size: .

CDR3 protein: ASSPFGGRGLSGANVLT
V gene: TRBV18
J gene: TRBJ2-6
clone size: .

CDR3 protein: ASSSKDIQY
V gene: TRBV5-1
J gene: TRBJ2-4
clone size: few

CDR3 protein: ASSDTVAKNIQY
V gene: TRBV6-5
J gene: TRBJ2-4
clone size: .

CDR3 protein: ASSDDRVGTEAF
V gene: TRBV11-2
J gene: TRBJ1-1
clone size: .

CDR3 protein: ASSLRRTADQPQH
V gene: TRBV27
J gene: TRBJ1-5
clone size: few

CDR3 protein: ASSQVLSSGNTIY
V gene: TRBV4-1
J gene: TRBJ1-3
clone size: many

CDR3 protein: AISESGGAGETQY
V gene: TRBV10-3
J gene: TRBJ2-5
clone size: .

CDR3 protein: ASSSDTGRAF
V gene: TRBV28
J gene: TRBJ1-1
clone size: many

CDR3 protein: ASSPLGATGEQY
V gene: TRBV2
J gene: TRBJ2-7
clone size: .

CDR3 protein: ASSFLAIQGYT
V gene: TRBV5-6
J gene: TRBJ1-2
clone size: few

CDR3 protein: ASSLEGRGHQPQH
V gene: TRBV11-2
J gene: TRBJ1-5
clone size: .

CDR3 protein: ASSPRTSGYEQY
V gene: TRBV2
J gene: TRBJ2-7
clone size: .

CDR3 protein: ASSFGYGYT
V gene: TRBV28
J gene: TRBJ1-2
clone size: .

CDR3 protein: ASSLGPAGVNYGYT
V gene: TRBV5-1
J gene: TRBJ1-2
clone size: .